This T cell receptor beta chain was captured by sequencing in a study of Ad26.COV2.S vaccination and SARS-CoV-2 variants. The wider study: Ad26.COV2.S given intramuscularly, once or twice 56 days apart. Regarding the study as a whole: There was reportedly substantial breadth in spike-specific CD8+ and CD4+ T cell responses after vaccination. Vaccinees and placebo recipients showed similar non-spike TCR breadth.

Worth noting for this clone: Its antigen is unidentified. The junction departs from germline at one end; a sequencing error may be responsible.

Using immunoSEQ multiplex PCR, the repertoire was profiled, and TCRdb retains in-frame clones only, with some absent. The sample lists about 480,000 clones; roughly 89% were seen once. The treatment denotes: 15 to 20 received Ad26.COV2.S at low or high dose, single or two shots; about 5 received placebo; per-sample allocation not given. The samples were gathered on day 63 after the first injection of vaccine or placebo. CDR3 length: 18 amino acids. The germline V gene has CDR1 MNHEY and CDR2 SMNVEV (reference sequence). Sequenced material: peripheral blood, taken in a trial of Ad26.COV2.S vaccine versus placebo. The sequence was collected from a person aged 18-65 years who received the Ad26.COV2.S COVID-19 vaccine or a placebo. This chain connects TRBV27 to TRBJ2-7; D possibly matches TRBD1 or TRBD2 (7 bases each). CDR3 coding DNA: TGTGCCAGCAGTATATCCCTCCCAGGGGGGGGCAACTCCTACGAGCAGTACTTC. This codes for CASSISLPGGGNSYEQYF.